This entry lists 5 T cell receptor beta chains sequenced from one sample in a study of cytomegalovirus exposure and HLA in healthy donors. The PCR employed 60 Vbeta primers together with 13 Jbeta primers. Clones were read by immunoSEQ multiplex PCR, and TCRdb kept only the in-frame ones, dropping some. Of some 190,000 clones listed, roughly 9.4% were seen once; the top ten hold 1% to 1.5%. Material for sequencing was PBMCs. These receptors originate from a woman under 40 in good health and CMV-seropositive.

The chain uses TRBV29-1 and TRBJ2-4; 8 nucleotides align to TRBD2. CDR1 is SQVTM, CDR2 ANQGSEA, per germline. V was pared by 4 bases and J by 5 bases, with 4 bases of the junction left unmatched. The CDR3 has 13 amino acids. The CDR3 region has the DNA TGCAGCGTTGGCGGGGGGCTCGAAAACATTCAGTACTTC. Translating gives CSVGGGLENIQYF.

To note about this clone: Within the sample, other DNA sequences also encode this same CDR3. This rearrangement joins TRBV9 to TRBJ2-7, with 7 bases aligning to TRBD1. The germline V gene encodes CDR1 SGDLS and CDR2 YYNGEE. Trimming at V came to 0 bases and at J to 0 bases, leaving 3 bases not matched to a gene. The CDR3 has 15 residues. The CDR3 coding sequence is TGTGCCAGCAGCGTAGGGACAGGACCCTCCTACGAGCAGTACTTC. Translating it yields CASSVGTGPSYEQYF.

CDR3 protein: CASSDPSYEQYF. DNA of the CDR3: TGCGCCAGCAGTGACCCTTCGTACGAGCAGTACTTC. The chain has TRBV10-1 and TRBJ2-7; D gene uncertain. Trimming stripped 3 bases from V and 4 bases from J, with 7 bases between. Germline CDR1 and CDR2: WNHNN and SYGVQD (reference sequence). This CDR3 has 12 residues.

This clone has only a few counts. The rearrangement uses TRBV5-8 and TRBJ2-5, with D unclear. The CDR3 has 14 residues. Germline lookup yields CDR1 SGHTS and CDR2 YDEGEE. Trimming took 0 bases from V and 3 from J, leaving 9 bases between them. DNA of the CDR3: TGTGCCAGCAGCTTGGCCCAGGAAAAAGAGACCCAGTACTTC. It is translated as CASSLAQEKETQYF.

This clone turned up a few times. CDR3 loop: CASTLTGPAISGANVLTF. The CDR3 DNA is TGTGCCAGCACCCTGACAGGCCCTGCTATCTCTGGGGCCAACGTCCTGACTTTC. The chain has TRBV2 and TRBJ2-6, with TRBD1 as a possible D gene (6 bases). V lost 7 bases and J lost 0, with 19 bases in between. The CDR3 loop spans 18 amino acids. The germline CDR1 and CDR2 sequences are SNHLY and FYNNEI.